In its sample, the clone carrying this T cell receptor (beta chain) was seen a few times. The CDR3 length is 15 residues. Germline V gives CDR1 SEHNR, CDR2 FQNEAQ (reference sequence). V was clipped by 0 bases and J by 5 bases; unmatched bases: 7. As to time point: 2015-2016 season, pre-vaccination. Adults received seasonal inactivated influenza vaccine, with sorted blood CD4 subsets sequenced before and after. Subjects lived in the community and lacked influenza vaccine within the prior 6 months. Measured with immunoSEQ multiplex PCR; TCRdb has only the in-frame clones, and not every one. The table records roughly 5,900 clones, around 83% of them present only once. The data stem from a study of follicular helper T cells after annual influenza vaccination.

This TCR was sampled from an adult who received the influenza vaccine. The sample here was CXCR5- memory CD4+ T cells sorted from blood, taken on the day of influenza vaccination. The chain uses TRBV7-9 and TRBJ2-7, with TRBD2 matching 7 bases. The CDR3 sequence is CASSLAGGRFHEQYF. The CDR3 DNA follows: TGTGCCAGCAGCTTAGCCGGGGGGAGGTTCCACGAGCAGTACTTC.